Listed below are T cell receptor beta chains from one sample, sequenced in a study of T-cell memory formation after mild COVID-19. TCRdb itself ran the 5' RACE reads through MiXCR, one entry per CDR3 protein. The sample has roughly 150,000 distinct CDR3 sequences, approximately 14% seen once. Sequences were obtained from PBMCs or a T cell subset sorted from them (not recorded which). Receptors originate from an adult woman who had mild COVID-19 (a few samples of this study predate the infection). Cell type and time point are not known. Each CDR3 is given with its conserved first and last residue. The order of the fields is clone size, J gene, D gene, V gene, CDR3 DNA, CDR3 protein. The D gene is left open where the match is weak. Clone size is given for some rows only: seen once, a few or many times, or a class if the clone is expanded.

abundance: -; j_gene: TRBJ2-2; d_gene: TRBD2; v_gene: TRBV4-1; CDR3nt: TGCGCCAGCAGCTTTTCCGGGACTAGCTGGGACACCGGGGAGCTGTTTTTT; CDR3aa: CASSFSGTSWDTGELFF
abundance: -; j_gene: TRBJ2-7; d_gene: TRBD1; v_gene: TRBV15; CDR3nt: TGTGCCACCAGCAGGGAGCGGACAGGTTCCTACGAGCAGTACTTC; CDR3aa: CATSRERTGSYEQYF
abundance: few; j_gene: TRBJ2-6; d_gene: -; v_gene: TRBV7-2; CDR3nt: TGTGCCAGCAGCCCTCAGGGGATGGCTGGGGCCAACGTCCTGACTTTC; CDR3aa: CASSPQGMAGANVLTF
abundance: few; j_gene: TRBJ1-2; d_gene: TRBD1; v_gene: TRBV24-1; CDR3nt: TGTGCCACCAGTGAGGCCGGGACAGGGTATTATGGCTACACCTTC; CDR3aa: CATSEAGTGYYGYTF
abundance: few; j_gene: TRBJ2-1; d_gene: -; v_gene: TRBV4-3; CDR3nt: TGCGCCAGCAGCCAATTTGGGGGGTCCTACAATGAGCAGTTCTTC; CDR3aa: CASSQFGGSYNEQFF
abundance: few; j_gene: TRBJ2-5; d_gene: -; v_gene: TRBV4-1; CDR3nt: TGCGCCAGCAGCCGGGAGGGGGACAGTCAAGAGACCCAGTACTTC; CDR3aa: CASSREGDSQETQYF
abundance: -; j_gene: TRBJ2-5; d_gene: -; v_gene: TRBV3-1; CDR3nt: TGTGCCAGCAGCCAAGAGGGGCTACCAGAGACCCAGTACTTC; CDR3aa: CASSQEGLPETQYF
abundance: once; j_gene: TRBJ1-1; d_gene: -; v_gene: TRBV30; CDR3nt: TGTGCCTGGAGTTTGAGGGGGAACACTGAAGCTTTCTTT; CDR3aa: CAWSLRGNTEAFF
abundance: -; j_gene: TRBJ2-1; d_gene: -; v_gene: TRBV5-1; CDR3nt: TGCGCCAGCAGTCTCGACAGTAGCTCCTACAATGAGCAGTTCTTC; CDR3aa: CASSLDSSSYNEQFF
abundance: many; j_gene: TRBJ2-7; d_gene: -; v_gene: TRBV30; CDR3nt: TGTGCCTGGAGGCACGGGCTGGGGCAGTACTTC; CDR3aa: CAWRHGLGQYF